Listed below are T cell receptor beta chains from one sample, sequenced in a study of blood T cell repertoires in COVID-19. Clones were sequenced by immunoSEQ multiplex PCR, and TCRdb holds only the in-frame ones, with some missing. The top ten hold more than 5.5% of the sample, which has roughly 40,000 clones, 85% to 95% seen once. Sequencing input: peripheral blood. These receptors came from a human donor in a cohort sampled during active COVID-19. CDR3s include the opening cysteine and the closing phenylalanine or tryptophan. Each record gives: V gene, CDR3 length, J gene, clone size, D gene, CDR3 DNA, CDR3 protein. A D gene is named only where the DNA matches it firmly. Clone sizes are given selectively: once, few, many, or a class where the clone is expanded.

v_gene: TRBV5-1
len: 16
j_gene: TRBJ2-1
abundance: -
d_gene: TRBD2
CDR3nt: TGCGCCAGCAGCTTGGGCAGCGGGAGGTCCTACAATGAGCAGTTCTTC
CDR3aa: CASSLGSGRSYNEQFF

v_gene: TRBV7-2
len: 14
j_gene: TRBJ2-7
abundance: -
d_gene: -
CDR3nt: TGTGCCAGCAGCTTAGGGGACATTGTGGCCGAGCAGTACTTC
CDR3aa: CASSLGDIVAEQYF

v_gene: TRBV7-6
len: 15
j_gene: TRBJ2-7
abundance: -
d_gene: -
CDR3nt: TGTGCCAGCAGCGTCCGGGACACCCTTTCCTACGAGCAGTACTTC
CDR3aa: CASSVRDTLSYEQYF

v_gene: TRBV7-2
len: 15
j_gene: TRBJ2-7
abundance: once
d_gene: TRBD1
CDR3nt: TGTGCCAGCAGCCCTAGACAGGGGGCTAATTACGAGCAGTACTTC
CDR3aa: CASSPRQGANYEQYF

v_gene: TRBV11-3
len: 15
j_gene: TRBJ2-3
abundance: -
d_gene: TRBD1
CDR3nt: TGTGCCAGCAGCATAGGACAGGGGGAGTCAGATACGCAGTATTTT
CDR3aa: CASSIGQGESDTQYF

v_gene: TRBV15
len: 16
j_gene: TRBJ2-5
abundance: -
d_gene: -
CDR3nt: TGTGCCACCAGCAGAGATAGGAGGGGTGGGTTGGAGACCCAGTACTTC
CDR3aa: CATSRDRRGGLETQYF

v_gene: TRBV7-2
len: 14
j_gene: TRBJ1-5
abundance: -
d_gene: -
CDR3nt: TGTGCCAGCAGCCGCAGGGCCCAAAATCAGCCCCAGCATTTT
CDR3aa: CASSRRAQNQPQHF

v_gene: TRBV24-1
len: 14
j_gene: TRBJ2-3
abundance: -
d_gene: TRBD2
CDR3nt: TGTGCCACCAGTGACCCCGGGAGGACAGATACGCAGTATTTT
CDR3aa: CATSDPGRTDTQYF

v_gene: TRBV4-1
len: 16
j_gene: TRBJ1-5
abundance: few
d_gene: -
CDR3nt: TGCGCCAGCAGCCAAGATCCGGGGGGAGTCAATCAGCCCCAGCATTTT
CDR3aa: CASSQDPGGVNQPQHF

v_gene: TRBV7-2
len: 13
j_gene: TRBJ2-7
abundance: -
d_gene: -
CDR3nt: TGTGCCAGCAGCTCTAGCTACTCCTACGAGCAGTACTTC
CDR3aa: CASSSSYSYEQYF

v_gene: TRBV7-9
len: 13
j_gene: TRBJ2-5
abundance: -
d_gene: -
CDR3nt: TGTGCCTCTCTATTGGCAGGGCAAGAGACCCAGTACTTC
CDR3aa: CASLLAGQETQYF

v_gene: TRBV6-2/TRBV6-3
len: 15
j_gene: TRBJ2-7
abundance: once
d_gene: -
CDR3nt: TGTGCCAGCAGTTACGGGGGCGATCCCGTCTACGAGCAGTACTTC
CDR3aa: CASSYGGDPVYEQYF

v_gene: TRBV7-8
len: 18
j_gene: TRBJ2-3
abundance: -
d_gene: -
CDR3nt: TGTGCCAGCAGCTTAGGCGAGGGACTCAGTGCTAGCACAGATACGCAGTATTTT
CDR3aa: CASSLGEGLSASTDTQYF

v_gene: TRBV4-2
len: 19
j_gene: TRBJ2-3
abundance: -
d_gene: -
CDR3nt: TGTGCCAGCAGCCAAGATATTTCGATAGGCGGGACTAGCACAGATACGCAGTATTTT
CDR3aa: CASSQDISIGGTSTDTQYF

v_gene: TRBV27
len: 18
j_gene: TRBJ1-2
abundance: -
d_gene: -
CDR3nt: TGTGCCAGCAGTTTTTCGGCAGGCCGTGTCTCCGTCCAGAATGGCTACACCTTC
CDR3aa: CASSFSAGRVSVQNGYTF

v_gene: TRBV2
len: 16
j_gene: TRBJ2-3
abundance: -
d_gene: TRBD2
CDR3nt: TGTGCCAGCAGTGATGGGACTAGCGGGGGGTCAGATACGCAGTATTTT
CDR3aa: CASSDGTSGGSDTQYF

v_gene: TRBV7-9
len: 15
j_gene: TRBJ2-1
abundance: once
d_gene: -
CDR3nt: TGTGCCAGCAGCTTAGGTAGCTCGTCAAGCAATGAGCAGTTCTTC
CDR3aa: CASSLGSSSSNEQFF

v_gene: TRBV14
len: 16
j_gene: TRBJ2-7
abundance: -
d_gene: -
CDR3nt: TGTGCCAGCAGCGCCTATATGAGCGCCTTTGAATACGAGCAGTACTTC
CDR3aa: CASSAYMSAFEYEQYF

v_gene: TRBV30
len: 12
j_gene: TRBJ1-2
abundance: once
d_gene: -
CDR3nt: TGTGCCTGGATGAGGGAGAGCTATGGCTACACCTTC
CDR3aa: CAWMRESYGYTF

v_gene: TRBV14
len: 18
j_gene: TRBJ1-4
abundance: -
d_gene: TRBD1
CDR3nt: TGTGCCAGCAGCGCGCCGGGACAGGGGACACGACATCGTGAAAAACTGTTTTTT
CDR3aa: CASSAPGQGTRHREKLFF

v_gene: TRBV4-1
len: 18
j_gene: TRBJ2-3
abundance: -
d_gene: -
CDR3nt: TGCGCCAGCAGCCTCCCGCTAGTATTCAGGGGTAGCACAGATACGCAGTATTTT
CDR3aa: CASSLPLVFRGSTDTQYF

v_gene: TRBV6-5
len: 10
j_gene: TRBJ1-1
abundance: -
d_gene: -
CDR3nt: TGTGCCAGCAGATGGCTTGAAGCTTTCTTT
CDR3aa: CASRWLEAFF

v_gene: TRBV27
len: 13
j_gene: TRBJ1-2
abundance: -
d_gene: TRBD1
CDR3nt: TGTGCCAGCAGTCCAGGGACAGGCTATGGCTACACCTTC
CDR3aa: CASSPGTGYGYTF

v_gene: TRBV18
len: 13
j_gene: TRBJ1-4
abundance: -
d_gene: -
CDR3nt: TGTGCCAGCTCCAAGGGGATGAAGGAAAAACTGTTTTTT
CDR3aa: CASSKGMKEKLFF

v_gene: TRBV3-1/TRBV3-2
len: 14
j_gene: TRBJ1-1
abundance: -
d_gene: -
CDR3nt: TGTGCCAGCAGCCAAGATCCGGGGATCACTGAAGCTTTCTTT
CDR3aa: CASSQDPGITEAFF

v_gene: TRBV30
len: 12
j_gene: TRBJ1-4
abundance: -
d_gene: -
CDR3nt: TGTGCCTGGACACTAGAGAATGAAAAACTGTTTTTT
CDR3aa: CAWTLENEKLFF

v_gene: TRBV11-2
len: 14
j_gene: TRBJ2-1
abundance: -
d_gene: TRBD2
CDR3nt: TGTGCCAGCAGCCGTTGGCGGGAGTTGGGTGAGCAGTTCTTC
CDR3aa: CASSRWRELGEQFF

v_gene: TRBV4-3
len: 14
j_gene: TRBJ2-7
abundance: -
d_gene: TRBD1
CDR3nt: TGCGCCAGCAGCCAAGCGGCAGGGGGCTACGAGCAGTACTTC
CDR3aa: CASSQAAGGYEQYF

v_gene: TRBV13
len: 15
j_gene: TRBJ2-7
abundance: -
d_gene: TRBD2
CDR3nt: TGTGCCAGCAGCTCGGGACTAGCTCCTCTCTACGAGCAGTACTTC
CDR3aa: CASSSGLAPLYEQYF

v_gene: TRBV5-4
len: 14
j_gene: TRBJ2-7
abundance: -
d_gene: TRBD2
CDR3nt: TGTGCCAGCAGCACGGGACTAGATCTCTACGAGCAGTACTTC
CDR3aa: CASSTGLDLYEQYF

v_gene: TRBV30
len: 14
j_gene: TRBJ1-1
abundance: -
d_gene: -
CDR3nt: TGTGCCTGGAGTGTACTTGCCCAGAACACTGAAGCTTTCTTT
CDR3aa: CAWSVLAQNTEAFF

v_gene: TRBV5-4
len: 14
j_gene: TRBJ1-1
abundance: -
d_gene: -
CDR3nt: TGTGCCAGCAGCTCAGGACTTCCGAACACTGAAGCTTTCTTT
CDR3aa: CASSSGLPNTEAFF

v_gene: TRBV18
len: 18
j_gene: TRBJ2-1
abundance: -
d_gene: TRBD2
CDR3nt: TGTGCCAGCTCACCAAAGGTCCAGCGGGAGGGCCTCACCGATGAGCAGTTCTTC
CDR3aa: CASSPKVQREGLTDEQFF

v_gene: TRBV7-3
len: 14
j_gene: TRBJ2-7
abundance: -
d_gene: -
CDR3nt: TGTGCCAGCAGCCTCGGAGGGGCTGGCTACGAGCAGTACTTC
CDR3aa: CASSLGGAGYEQYF